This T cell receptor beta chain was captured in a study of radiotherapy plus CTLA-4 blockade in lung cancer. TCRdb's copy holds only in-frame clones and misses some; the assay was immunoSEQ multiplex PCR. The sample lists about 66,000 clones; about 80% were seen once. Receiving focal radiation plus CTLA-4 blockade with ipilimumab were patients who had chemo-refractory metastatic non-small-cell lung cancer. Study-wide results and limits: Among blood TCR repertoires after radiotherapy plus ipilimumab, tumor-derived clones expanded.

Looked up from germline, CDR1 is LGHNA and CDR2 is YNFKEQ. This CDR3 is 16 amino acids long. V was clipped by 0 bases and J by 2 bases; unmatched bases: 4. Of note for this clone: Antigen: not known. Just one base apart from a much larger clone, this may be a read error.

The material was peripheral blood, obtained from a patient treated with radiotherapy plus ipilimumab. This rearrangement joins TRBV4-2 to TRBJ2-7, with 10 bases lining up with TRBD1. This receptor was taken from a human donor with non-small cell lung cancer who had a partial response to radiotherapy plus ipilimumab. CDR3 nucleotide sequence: TGTGCCAGCAGCCAAGAACCCGGGACAGGGGCCTACGAGCAGTACTTC. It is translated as CASSQEPGTGAYEQYF.